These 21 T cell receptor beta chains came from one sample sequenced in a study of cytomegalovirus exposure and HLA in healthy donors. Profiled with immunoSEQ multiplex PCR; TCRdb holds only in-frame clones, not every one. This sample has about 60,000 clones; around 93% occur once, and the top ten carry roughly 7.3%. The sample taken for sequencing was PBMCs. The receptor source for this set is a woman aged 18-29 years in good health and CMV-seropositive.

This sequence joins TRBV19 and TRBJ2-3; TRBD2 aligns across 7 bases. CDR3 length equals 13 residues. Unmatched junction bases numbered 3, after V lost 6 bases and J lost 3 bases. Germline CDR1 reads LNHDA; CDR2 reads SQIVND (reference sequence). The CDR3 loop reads CASRSGGTDTQYF. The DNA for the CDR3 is TGTGCCAGTAGATCGGGGGGAACAGATACGCAGTATTTT.

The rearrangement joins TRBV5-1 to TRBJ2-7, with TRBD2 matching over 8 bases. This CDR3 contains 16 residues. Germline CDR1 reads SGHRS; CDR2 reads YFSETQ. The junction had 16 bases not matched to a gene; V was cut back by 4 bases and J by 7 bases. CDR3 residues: CASSLKLGGGSGEQYF. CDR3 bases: TGCGCCAGCAGCCTTAAGCTCGGCGGGGGGTCGGGGGAGCAGTACTTC. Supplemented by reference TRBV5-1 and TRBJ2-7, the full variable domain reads KAGVTQTPRYLIKTRGQQVTLSCSPISGHRSVSWYQQTPGQGLQFLFEYFSETQRNKGNFPGRFSGRQFSNSRSEMNVSTLELGDSALYLCASSLKLGGGSGEQYFGPGTRLTVT.

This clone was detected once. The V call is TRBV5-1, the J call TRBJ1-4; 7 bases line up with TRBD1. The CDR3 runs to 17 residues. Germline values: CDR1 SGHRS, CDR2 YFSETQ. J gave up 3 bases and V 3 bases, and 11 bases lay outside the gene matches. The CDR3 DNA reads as TGCGCCAGCAGCTCAGGTATCCCGGGACAGCCTAATGAAAAACTGTTTTTT. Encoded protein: CASSSGIPGQPNEKLFF.

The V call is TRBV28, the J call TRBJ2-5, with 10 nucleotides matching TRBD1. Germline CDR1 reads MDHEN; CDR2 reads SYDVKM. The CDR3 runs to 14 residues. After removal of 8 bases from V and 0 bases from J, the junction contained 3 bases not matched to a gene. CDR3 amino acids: CASRDRGDQETQYF. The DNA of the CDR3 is TGTGCCAGCCGGGACAGGGGAGACCAAGAGACCCAGTACTTC.

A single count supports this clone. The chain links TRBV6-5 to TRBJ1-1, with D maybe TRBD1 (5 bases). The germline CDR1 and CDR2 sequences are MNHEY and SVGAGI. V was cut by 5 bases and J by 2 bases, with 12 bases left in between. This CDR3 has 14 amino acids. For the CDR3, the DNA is TGTGCCAGCAGTGCGACAGAAGTAAACACTGAAGCTTTCTTT. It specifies CASSATEVNTEAFF.

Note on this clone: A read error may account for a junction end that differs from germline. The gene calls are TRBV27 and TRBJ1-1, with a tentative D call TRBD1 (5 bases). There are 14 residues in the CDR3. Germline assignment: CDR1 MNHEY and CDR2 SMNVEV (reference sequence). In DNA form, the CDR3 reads TGTGCCACCAGTTTGTCAGGGATGAACACTGAAGCTTTCTTT. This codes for CATSLSGMNTEAFF.

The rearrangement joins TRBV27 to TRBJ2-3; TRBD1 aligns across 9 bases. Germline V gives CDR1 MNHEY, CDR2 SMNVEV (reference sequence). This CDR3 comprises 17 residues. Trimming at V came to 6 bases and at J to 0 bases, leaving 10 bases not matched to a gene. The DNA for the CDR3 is TGTGCCAGCAGGGGCAAAAGCGGACAGGGGAGCACAGATACGCAGTATTTT. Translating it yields CASRGKSGQGSTDTQYF.

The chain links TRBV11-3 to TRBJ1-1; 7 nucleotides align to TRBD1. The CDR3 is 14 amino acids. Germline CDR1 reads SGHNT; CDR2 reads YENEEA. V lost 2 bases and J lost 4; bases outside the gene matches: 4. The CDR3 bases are TGTGCCAGCAGCTTAAACAGGGGTAGCACTGAAGCTTTCTTT. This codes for CASSLNRGSTEAFF.

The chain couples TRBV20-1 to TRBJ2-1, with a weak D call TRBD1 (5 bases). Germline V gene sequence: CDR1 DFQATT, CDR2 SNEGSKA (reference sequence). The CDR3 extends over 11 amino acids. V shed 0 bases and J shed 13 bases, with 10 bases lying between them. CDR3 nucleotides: TGCAGTGCTAGAGATCTGGGGCCTCAGTTCTTC. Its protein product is CSARDLGPQFF.

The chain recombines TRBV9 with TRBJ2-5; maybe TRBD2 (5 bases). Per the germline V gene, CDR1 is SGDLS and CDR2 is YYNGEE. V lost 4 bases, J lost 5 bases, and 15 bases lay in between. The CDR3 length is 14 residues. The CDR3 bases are TGTGCCAGCAGCACCACCCCCGCGGGCGAGACCCAGTACTTC. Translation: CASSTTPAGETQYF.

The CDR3 loop is CASSLGQLQETQYF. The CDR3 DNA follows: TGTGCCAGCAGCCTCGGACAGCTCCAAGAGACCCAGTACTTC. The chain uses TRBV7-9 and TRBJ2-5; maybe TRBD1 (6 bases). Germline CDR1 reads SEHNR; CDR2 reads FQNEAQ (reference sequence). The CDR3 has 14 residues. With 5 bases removed from V and 1 base from J, the gap between germline ends came to 11 bases.

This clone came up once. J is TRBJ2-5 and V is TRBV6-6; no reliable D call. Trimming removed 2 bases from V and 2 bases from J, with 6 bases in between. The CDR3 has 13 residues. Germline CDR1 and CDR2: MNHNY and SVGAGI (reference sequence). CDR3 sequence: CASSYTFQETQYF. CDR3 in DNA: TGTGCCAGCAGTTACACATTTCAAGAGACCCAGTACTTC.

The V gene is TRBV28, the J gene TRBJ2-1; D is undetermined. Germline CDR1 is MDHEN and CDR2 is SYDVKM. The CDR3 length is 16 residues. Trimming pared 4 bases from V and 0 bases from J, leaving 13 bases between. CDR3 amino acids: CASSSRLARSYNEQFF. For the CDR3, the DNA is TGTGCCAGCAGTTCCCGTTTAGCCCGCTCCTACAATGAGCAGTTCTTC.

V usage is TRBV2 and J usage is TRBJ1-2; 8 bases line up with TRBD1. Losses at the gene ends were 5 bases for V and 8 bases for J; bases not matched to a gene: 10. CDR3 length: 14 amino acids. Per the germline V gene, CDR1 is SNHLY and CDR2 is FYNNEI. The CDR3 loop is CASSKVGQGTGYTF. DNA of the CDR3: TGTGCCAGCAGTAAAGTAGGACAGGGTACCGGCTACACCTTC.

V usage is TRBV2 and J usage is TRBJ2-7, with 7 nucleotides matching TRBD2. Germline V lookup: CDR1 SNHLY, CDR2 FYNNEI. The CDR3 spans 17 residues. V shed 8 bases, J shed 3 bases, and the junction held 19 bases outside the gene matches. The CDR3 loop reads CASGDGTVLLADYEQYF. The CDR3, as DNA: TGTGCCAGCGGGGACGGCACCGTCCTCCTAGCGGACTACGAGCAGTACTTC.

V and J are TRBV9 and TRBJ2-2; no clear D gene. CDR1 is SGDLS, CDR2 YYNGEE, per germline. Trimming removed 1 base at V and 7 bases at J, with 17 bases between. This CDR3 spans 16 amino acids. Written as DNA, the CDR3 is TGTGCCAGCAGCGTACCCAGGATTAGTGGTTTCGGGGAGCTGTTTTTT. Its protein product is CASSVPRISGFGELFF.

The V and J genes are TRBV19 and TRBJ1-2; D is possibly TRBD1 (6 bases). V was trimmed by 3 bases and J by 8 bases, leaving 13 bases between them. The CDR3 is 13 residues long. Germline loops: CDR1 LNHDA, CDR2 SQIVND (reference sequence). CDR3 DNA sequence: TGTGCCAGTAGTATGCGGACAGCTGGGGGCTACACCTTC. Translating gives CASSMRTAGGYTF.

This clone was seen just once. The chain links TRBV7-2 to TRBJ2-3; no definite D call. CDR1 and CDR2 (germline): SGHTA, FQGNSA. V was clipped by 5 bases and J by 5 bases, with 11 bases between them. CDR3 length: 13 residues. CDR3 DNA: TGTGCCAGCAGCCCGGAGACCTTAGATACGCAGTATTTT. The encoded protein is CASSPETLDTQYF.

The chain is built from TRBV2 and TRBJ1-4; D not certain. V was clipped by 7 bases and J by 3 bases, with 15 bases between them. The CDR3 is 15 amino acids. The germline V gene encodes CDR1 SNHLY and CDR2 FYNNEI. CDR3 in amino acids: CASTDTVLANEKLFF. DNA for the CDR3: TGTGCCAGCACTGATACGGTTTTGGCTAATGAAAAACTGTTTTTT.

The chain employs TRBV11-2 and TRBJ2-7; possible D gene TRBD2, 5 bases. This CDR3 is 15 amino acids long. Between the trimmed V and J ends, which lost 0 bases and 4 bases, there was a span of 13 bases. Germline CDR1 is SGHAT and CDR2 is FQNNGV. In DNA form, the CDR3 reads TGTGCCAGCAGCTTAGACTCCAGCGGTCCTTACGAGCAGTACTTC. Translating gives CASSLDSSGPYEQYF.

The CDR3 region is CSVDGGAYEQYF. In DNA, the CDR3 is TGCAGCGTTGATGGCGGAGCCTACGAGCAGTACTTC. This chain uses TRBV29-1 with TRBJ2-7, with unresolved D. The CDR3 consists of 12 residues. V shed 3 bases and J shed 2 bases, with 8 bases lying between them. The germline V gene has CDR1 SQVTM and CDR2 ANQGSEA.